These 9 T cell receptor beta chains share one sample of origin, sequenced in a study of blood T cell repertoires in COVID-19. This table comes from immunoSEQ multiplex PCR, and its TCRdb copy is limited to in-frame clones, with some not included. The sample records about 250,000 clones, about 87% being singletons. The source material was peripheral blood. These receptor sequences come from a woman between 25 and 40 years old with COVID-19, enrolled during active disease.

The gene calls are TRBV6-5 and TRBJ2-2; tentative D call: TRBD2 (6 bases). The CDR3 loop spans 15 amino acids. Germline values: CDR1 MNHEY, CDR2 SVGAGI. Trimming took 7 bases from V and 5 from J, leaving 17 bases between them. DNA of the CDR3: TGTGCCAGCAACCCCCGGGGAGGCGAAACCGGGGAGCTGTTTTTT. Its translation is CASNPRGGETGELFF.

The chain employs TRBV7-2 and TRBJ2-1; 7 nucleotides match TRBD1. CDR3 size: 15 residues. Germline V lookup: CDR1 SGHTA, CDR2 FQGNSA. V lost 4 bases and J lost 1; bases outside the gene matches: 4. As DNA, the CDR3 is TGTGCCAGCAGCTCGTGGACAGGTTCCTACAATGAGCAGTTCTTC. Its translation: CASSSWTGSYNEQFF.

V and J are TRBV9 and TRBJ2-1; 14 bases line up with TRBD2. Germline CDR1 is SGDLS and CDR2 is YYNGEE. V lost 7 bases, J lost 8 bases, and 8 bases stayed unmatched. The CDR3 length is 15 residues. The CDR3 region is CASAGTSGRGYEQFF. CDR3 in DNA: TGTGCCAGCGCCGGGACTAGCGGGAGAGGCTATGAGCAGTTCTTC. The full variable domain, rest sourced from reference TRBV9 and TRBJ2-1, is DSGVTQTPKHLITATGQRVTLRCSPRSGDLSVYWYQQSLDQGLQFLIQYYNGEERAKGNILERFSAQQFPDLHSELNLSSLELGDSALYFCASAGTSGRGYEQFFGPGTRLTVL.

This clone has a single count. The chain recombines TRBV2 with TRBJ2-3; TRBD1 is a possible D gene (5 bases). Looked up from germline, CDR1 is SNHLY and CDR2 is FYNNEI. This CDR3 has 14 residues. Deletions cut 1 base from V and 8 bases from J, with 13 bases between. CDR3 protein: CASSEVQGGGTQYF. Here the CDR3 DNA reads TGTGCCAGCAGTGAAGTCCAGGGCGGCGGTACGCAGTATTTT.

This rearrangement joins TRBV5-6 to TRBJ1-6; 8 nucleotides agree with TRBD1. V lost 0 bases and J lost 7; bases outside the gene matches: 0. The CDR3 loop spans 14 amino acids. The germline CDR1 and CDR2 sequences are SGHDT and YYEEEE. The chain's CDR3 is CASSLGDRNSPLHF. CDR3 in DNA: TGTGCCAGCAGCTTGGGGGACAGGAATTCACCCCTCCACTTT.

The chain joins TRBV9 to TRBJ2-1, with D possibly matching TRBD1 (6 bases). V was clipped by 2 bases and J by 12 bases, with 12 bases between them. Germline lookup yields CDR1 SGDLS and CDR2 YYNGEE. The CDR3 extends over 12 amino acids. In DNA form, the CDR3 reads TGTGCCAGCAGCGTGTATACAGGGAGGCAGTTCTTC. Encoded protein: CASSVYTGRQFF.

The chain is built from TRBV3-1 (or the pseudogene TRBV3-2) and TRBJ2-2; D might be TRBD2 (7 bases). V was pared by 11 bases and J by 6 bases, with 22 bases between. Germline values: CDR1 LGHDT, CDR2 YNNKEL (reference sequence). CDR3 length equals 15 residues. In nucleotides, the CDR3 is TGTGCCGCGTCCCGGGGGGCCGGTAGGCCCGGGGAGCTGTTTTTT. Translation gives CAASRGAGRPGELFF.

For the CDR3, the DNA is TGTGCCAGTAGAATGAAACAGGGGGCCCAAGAGACCCAGTACTTC. It codes for CASRMKQGAQETQYF. The V call is TRBV19, the J call TRBJ2-5; TRBD1 matches at 9 bases. The V gene end was trimmed by 6 bases and the J gene end by 1 base; junction bases not matched to a gene: 6. Germline-derived CDR1 and CDR2 are LNHDA and SQIVND (reference sequence). The CDR3 is 15 amino acids. The variable domain in full, with the rest retrieved from reference TRBV19 and TRBJ2-5, is DGGITQSPKYLFRKEGQNVTLSCEQNLNHDAMYWYRQDPGQGLRLIYYSQIVNDFQKGDIAEGYSVSREKKESFPLTVTSAQKNPTAFYLCASRMKQGAQETQYFGPGTRLLVL.

In nucleotides, the CDR3 is TGTGCCAGTAGTATTTGGCGGGGGGGGAATGAGCAGTTCTTC. Translation: CASSIWRGGNEQFF. V and J are TRBV19 and TRBJ2-1; 9 positions match TRBD2. The CDR3 consists of 14 residues. Germline V gene data show CDR1 as LNHDA and CDR2 as SQIVND (reference sequence). V lost 3 bases to trimming and J lost 7 bases; unmatched junction nucleotides: 4.